This T cell receptor beta chain derives from a study of human T cells and chemical hapten exposure. Findings and limits, study-wide: No alteration of TCRs above 1 in 1000 frequency was seen with DPC sensitization.

Germline CDR1 is SQVTM and CDR2 is ANQGSEA. The CDR3 contains 17 residues. Trimming cost V 6 bases and J 4 bases; bases outside gene matches: 13. This clonotype has at least ten counts. What it binds is unknown. Time point reported: pre-sensitization, week 0. Treatment in this sample: therapeutic diphenylcyclopropenone sensitization with weekly scalp DPC. Using its own MiXCR run on the RACE reads, TCRdb lists one record per CDR3 protein. The sample carries around 300,000 distinct CDR3 sequences, 7.5% to 9% recorded once. The sequence was collected from a young man with alopecia areata. Some clones in this sample may be carry-over from other donors' samples. The sample was whole blood, taken in connection with sensitization to the hapten diphenylcyclopropenone (DPC). The chain carries TRBV29-1 and TRBJ2-2, with TRBD1 identical over 11 bases. CDR3 amino acids: CSVAGTGGSPSTGELFF. CDR3 coding DNA: TGCAGCGTGGCCGGGACAGGGGGTTCCCCATCCACCGGGGAGCTGTTTTTT.